This T cell receptor beta chain was captured in a study of blood T cell repertoires in COVID-19 (dated by TCRdb to 2020 to 2021). About the study as a whole: Collaborator samples came from the United States, Italy and Spain and covered acute and convalescent phases of COVID-19. The prospective study material was composed of cDNA or gDNA derived from T cells, B-cell-depleted T cells, or PBMCs. The dataset comprised deeply sampled blood TCRbeta repertoires from subjects exposed to, actively infected with, or recovered from COVID-19. A freely available public database, intended as a resource for researchers studying the immune response to SARS-CoV-2, is where the repertoires were released. Samples came from the ongoing ImmuneRACE study (first 160 participants) plus 1,254 subjects from 6 global collaborators. Nearly every sample came with metadata listing a de-identified subject ID, COVID-19 status, age in years and sex. Where HLA class I and class II types were available, the types were taken from metadata supplied by the sample provider, not from assay-based typing. Overall study results and their limits: How much clinical and demographic metadata was included differed by source and by participant, and the metadata was provided uncurated.

V is shortened by 2 bases, J by 0 bases, and the region joining them spans 20 bases. The germline V gene (reference sequence) specifies MNHEY as CDR1 and SMNVEV as CDR2. The CDR3 starts with the cysteine, ends with the phenylalanine, and has 20 residues. CDR3 DNA is the only sequence kept; it has 60 bases, read in frame from the first base. In the case of this clone: No antigen is known for it. No qualities accompany the bases; no much larger clone lies one base away.

The collaborating institutions used their own protocols to collect whole blood in K2EDTA tubes. For TCRbeta analysis, collaborators shipped samples in one of three forms: frozen whole blood, isolated PBMCs, or DNA extracted from either of those sample types. TCRbeta CDR3 regions were amplified from genomic DNA by means of the immunoSEQ Assay, a bias-controlled multiplex PCR. The authors' pipeline ran thus. The number of nucleated cells in each sample was estimated by amplification of reference gene primers within the assay. Sequence reads were collapsed and filtered to measure the absolute abundance of every unique TCRbeta CDR3 rearrangement. For each sample, productive Simpson clonality was calculated by taking the square root of Simpson's diversity index across productive rearrangements. The immuneACCESS repertoire file appears here via TCRdb, limited to in-frame rearrangements. These files lack a portion of the clones; in checked studies, under half of the deficit traces to unresolved V genes, and the cause of the others is not known. V and J calls and clone size are as listed in that table; D and trimming were resolved from the DNA. This sample holds 110,000 or so clones; about four fifths were observed only once. The ten largest clonotypes hold approximately 15% of the sample.

This sequence uses TRBV27 and TRBJ2-6; the best D guess is TRBD2, with 7 bases matching. The sequenced material came from peripheral blood. The clonotype comes from an elderly woman with acute or convalescent COVID-19. The CDR3 protein: CASSLHRIRGAYSGANVLTF. The sequenced DNA: TGTGCCAGCAGTTTACACCGGATACGGGGGGCCTACTCTGGGGCCAACGTCCTGACTTTC.